One sample yielded the 28 T cell receptor beta chains listed below, sequenced in a study of blood T cell repertoires in COVID-19. Produced via immunoSEQ multiplex PCR; TCRdb's table is partial and in-frame only. The sample has around 57,000 clones, over 75% seen once; the top ten hold 7% to 10%. Sequenced material: peripheral blood. These receptors originate from a man over 45 with active COVID-19.

J is TRBJ1-2 and V is TRBV5-4; maybe TRBD1 (6 bases). Germline CDR1 SGHNT, CDR2 YYREEE (reference sequence). The CDR3 has 14 amino acids. V dropped 5 bases and J dropped 2 bases, with 13 bases sitting between them. The CDR3 sequence is CASSPQDSNYGYTF. CDR3 bases: TGTGCCAGCAGTCCGCAGGACAGCAACTATGGCTACACCTTC.

The chain links TRBV2 to TRBJ2-2, with 7 bases identical to TRBD2. CDR1 and CDR2 (germline): SNHLY, FYNNEI. This CDR3 spans 14 amino acids. V lost 5 bases, J lost 7 bases, and 7 bases stayed unmatched. Written as DNA, the CDR3 is TGTGCCAGCAGTCCGCGGGAGAATATCGGGGAGCTGTTTTTT. Translating gives CASSPRENIGELFF.

This chain uses TRBV7-3 with TRBJ2-1; maybe TRBD1 (6 bases). The CDR3 contains 13 residues. Trimming shortened V by 0 bases and J by 9 bases, and 9 bases separated the two germline ends. Germline V CDR1 and CDR2: SGHTA, FQGTGA. The CDR3, as DNA: TGTGCCAGCAGCTTAACTGGGGGCCGTGAGCAGTTCTTC. As protein: CASSLTGGREQFF.

The J gene is TRBJ2-3, the V gene TRBV24-1, with TRBD2 matching 9 bases. This CDR3 comprises 16 residues. Trimming at V came to 4 bases and at J to 4 bases, leaving 8 bases not matched to a gene. Per the germline V gene, CDR1 is KGHDR and CDR2 is SFDVKD. In DNA form, the CDR3 reads TGTGCCACCAGTGAACCGAGCGGGAGGATTGCAGATACGCAGTATTTT. Protein: CATSEPSGRIADTQYF.

In this sample, this clone turned up once. The V and J genes are TRBV6-1 and TRBJ1-5; D is possibly TRBD1 (5 bases). V gave up 1 base and J gave up 4 bases, with 11 bases separating them. The CDR3 is 15 amino acids. Germline assignment: CDR1 MNHNS and CDR2 SASEGT. CDR3 loop: CASSEGLGGNQPQHF. The CDR3 DNA reads as TGTGCCAGCAGTGAAGGGCTCGGGGGGAATCAGCCCCAGCATTTT.

The genes are TRBV7-9 and TRBJ2-7; D not certain. With 3 bases removed from V and 6 bases from J, the gap between germline ends came to 9 bases. There are 12 residues in the CDR3. Germline V gene sequence: CDR1 SEHNR, CDR2 FQNEAQ (reference sequence). The CDR3 region is CASSFPTGEQYF. CDR3 nucleotide sequence: TGTGCCAGCAGCTTCCCTACCGGCGAGCAGTACTTC.

This clone has only a few counts. J is TRBJ1-6 and V is TRBV14; 7 nucleotides line up with TRBD1. CDR3 length equals 15 residues. The V segment lost 6 bases and the J segment 0 bases; nucleotides outside the gene matches: 2. CDR1 and CDR2 (germline): SGHDN, FVKESK. The CDR3, as DNA: TGTGCCAGCAGACAGGGGAGCTCCTATAATTCACCCCTCCACTTT. Its protein product is CASRQGSSYNSPLHF.

A single count supports this clone. The rearrangement joins TRBV9 to TRBJ2-5; D ambiguous. Per germline, CDR1 SGDLS and CDR2 YYNGEE. This CDR3 comprises 12 residues. With 5 bases removed from V and 3 bases from J, the gap between germline ends came to 8 bases. The CDR3 is CASSQAEETQYF. The CDR3 region has the DNA TGTGCCAGCAGTCAGGCCGAAGAGACCCAGTACTTC.

The genes are TRBV28 and TRBJ2-6, with TRBD1 matching 7 bases. J gave up 0 bases and V 6 bases, and 5 bases lay outside the gene matches. Germline loops: CDR1 MDHEN, CDR2 SYDVKM. The CDR3 runs 16 residues. CDR3 protein: CASRARGSSGANVLTF. Written as DNA, the CDR3 is TGTGCCAGCAGGGCCAGGGGGAGCTCTGGGGCCAACGTCCTGACTTTC.

This chain connects TRBV7-8 to TRBJ1-5, with no clear D. CDR3 length: 16 residues. Germline CDR1 reads SGHVS; CDR2 reads FQNEAQ. Trimming shortened V by 2 bases and J by 1 base, and 12 bases separated the two germline ends. The CDR3, as DNA: TGTGCCAGCAGCTTAATAAGAACGGAGAGCAATCAGCCCCAGCATTTT. Its translation is CASSLIRTESNQPQHF. Variable domain in full (rest from reference TRBV7-8 and TRBJ1-5): GAGVSQSPRYKVAKRGQDVALRCDPISGHVSLFWYQQALGQGPEFLTYFQNEAQLDKSGLPSDRFFAERPEGSVSTLKIQRTQQEDSAVYLCASSLIRTESNQPQHFGDGTRLSIL.

V gene TRBV2 combines with J gene TRBJ1-1, with D hard to call. The V end was cut by 6 bases, the J end by 0 bases, with 11 bases between. This CDR3 is built from 14 residues. Germline assignment: CDR1 SNHLY and CDR2 FYNNEI. CDR3 sequence: CASREGYMNTEAFF. The CDR3 DNA sequence: TGTGCCAGCAGGGAGGGATACATGAACACTGAAGCTTTCTTT.

This chain connects TRBV12-3 or TRBV12-4 to TRBJ1-2; no clear D. There are 12 residues in the CDR3. Trimming stripped 3 bases from V and 2 bases from J, with 4 bases between. DNA of the CDR3: TGTGCCAGCAGTTTTCCGAACTATGGCTACACCTTC. Translation: CASSFPNYGYTF.

V and J are TRBV29-1 and TRBJ2-2, with TRBD1 as a possible D gene (6 bases). The CDR3 runs 12 residues. Trimming cost V 6 bases and J 7 bases, with 12 bases left between them. From germline, CDR1 is SQVTM and CDR2 ANQGSEA. CDR3: CSVPGVGGELFF. CDR3 sequence (DNA): TGCAGCGTCCCAGGGGTTGGCGGGGAGCTGTTTTTT.

The V gene is TRBV2, the J gene TRBJ2-7, with D maybe TRBD2 (5 bases). CDR1 and CDR2 (germline): SNHLY, FYNNEI. Deletions cut 7 bases from V and 4 bases from J, with 14 bases between. CDR3 length: 13 amino acids. The CDR3 nucleotides are TGTGCCAGCAATCGGGGTCCGGCGTACGAGCAGTACTTC. This codes for CASNRGPAYEQYF.

This clone came up once. V gene TRBV27 combines with J gene TRBJ2-1, with 8 bases fitting TRBD1. The CDR3 spans 17 residues. Germline V lookup: CDR1 MNHEY, CDR2 SMNVEV (reference sequence). J gave up 9 bases and V 6 bases, and 19 bases lay outside the gene matches. CDR3 nucleotide sequence: TGTGCCAGCAGCCGGCTCCCTCTTCAACAGGGGGTCGGTGAGCAGTTCTTC. Its translation: CASSRLPLQQGVGEQFF.

The sample holds a few counts of this clone. The chain links TRBV19 to TRBJ1-5, with D uncertain. The CDR3 is made up of 13 amino acids. Trimming took off 8 bases at V and 3 bases at J, with 11 bases between the two ends. Germline loops: CDR1 LNHDA, CDR2 SQIVND (reference sequence). This chain's CDR3 is CASSSQINQPQHF. DNA for the CDR3: TGTGCCAGTTCGTCGCAGATCAATCAGCCCCAGCATTTT.

This clone was recorded only once. V is TRBV15 and J is TRBJ1-4; 10 bases align to TRBD1. J gave up 5 bases and V 3 bases, and 0 bases lay outside the gene matches. The length of the CDR3 is 14 residues. The V gene's germline CDR1 is LNHNV and CDR2 YYDKDF (reference sequence). CDR3 nucleotide sequence: TGTGCCACCAGCAGGGGACAGGGGAATGAAAAACTGTTTTTT. Translation: CATSRGQGNEKLFF.

Concerning this clone itself: Other DNA sequences in this specimen translate into the identical CDR3. This chain joins TRBV6-5 and TRBJ1-2, with 10 bases fitting TRBD1. J gave up 2 bases and V 0 bases, and 3 bases lay outside the gene matches. The germline gives CDR1 MNHEY, CDR2 SVGAGI. This CDR3 has 16 residues. CDR3 coding DNA: TGTGCCAGCAGTTACTCGAGGACAGGGGGGAACTATGGCTACACCTTC. Encoded protein: CASSYSRTGGNYGYTF.

J is TRBJ2-7 and V is TRBV23-1, with TRBD2 identical over 12 bases. TRBV23-1 is assigned to the ORF class and has an uncertain function. The CDR3 runs to 17 residues. V shed 9 bases, J shed 0 bases, and the junction held 12 bases outside the gene matches. The chain's CDR3 is CASGDRGTSGLSYEQYF. The CDR3 nucleotides are TGCGCCAGTGGGGACAGAGGGACTAGCGGGCTCTCCTACGAGCAGTACTTC.

This clone was observed a few times. V usage is TRBV6-2 or TRBV6-3 and J usage is TRBJ2-7; TRBD2 matches 10 bases. Germline V gene sequence: CDR1 MNHEY, CDR2 SVGEGT. Unmatched junction bases numbered 4, after V lost 0 bases and J lost 2 bases. This CDR3 contains 16 residues. CDR3 loop: CASSYSRTSGTYEQYF. The CDR3 nucleotides read TGTGCCAGCAGTTACTCACGGACTAGCGGAACCTACGAGCAGTACTTC.

V and J are TRBV7-8 and TRBJ1-1; D is uncertain. With 5 bases removed from V and 0 bases from J, the gap between germline ends came to 10 bases. From germline, CDR1 is SGHVS and CDR2 FQNEAQ. The CDR3 runs 14 residues. The CDR3 sequence is CASSPRRLNTEAFF. The CDR3 bases are TGTGCCAGCAGCCCAAGGAGGCTGAACACTGAAGCTTTCTTT.

This clone appeared once. The chain uses TRBV29-1 and TRBJ1-2, with 7 nucleotides matching TRBD1. V shed 3 bases, J shed 9 bases, and the junction held 13 bases outside the gene matches. Germline assignment: CDR1 SQVTM and CDR2 ANQGSEA. The CDR3 is 14 residues long. The CDR3 nucleotides read TGCAGCGTTGATACCCAAAGAAGGGGGCTTAGCTACACCTTC. Encoded protein: CSVDTQRRGLSYTF. Variable domain in full (rest from reference TRBV29-1 and TRBJ1-2): SAVISQKPSRDICQRGTSLTIQCQVDSQVTMMFWYRQQPGQSLTLIATANQGSEATYESGFVIDKFPISRPNLTFSTLTVSNMSPEDSSIYLCSVDTQRRGLSYTFGSGTRLTVV.

This chain uses TRBV5-6 with TRBJ1-6; 8 bases agree with TRBD1. CDR3 length: 14 amino acids. Trimming cost V 5 bases and J 10 bases; bases outside gene matches: 8. Germline V lookup: CDR1 SGHDT, CDR2 YYEEEE. CDR3 residues: CASRYGQGGSPLHF. CDR3 nucleotide sequence: TGTGCCAGCAGGTACGGACAGGGCGGATCACCCCTCCACTTT.

The CDR3 region has the DNA TGTGCCTGGACTAGCGGACAAGAGACCCAGTACTTC. Its translation is CAWTSGQETQYF. V is TRBV30 and J is TRBJ2-5, with 7 nucleotides matching TRBD2. The CDR3 is made up of 12 amino acids. With 4 bases clipped from V and 2 bases from J, the junction kept 1 base outside the gene matches. Germline loops: CDR1 GTSNPN, CDR2 SVGIG (reference sequence).

The gene calls are TRBV19 and TRBJ2-7, with D uncertain. CDR3 size: 10 residues. Trimming removed 5 bases at V and 11 bases at J, with 10 bases between. Germline V gives CDR1 LNHDA, CDR2 SQIVND (reference sequence). CDR3 DNA: TGTGCCAGTAGTTCAGGCCCCGAGTACTTC. Amino acids: CASSSGPEYF.

The V call is TRBV28, the J call TRBJ1-4, with 7 bases lining up with TRBD1. The V gene end was trimmed by 6 bases and the J gene end by 3 bases; junction bases not matched to a gene: 16. Germline V gene data show CDR1 as MDHEN and CDR2 as SYDVKM. This CDR3 has 18 amino acids. Here the CDR3 DNA reads TGTGCCAGCAGCCGAATATCCGAGACAGGGATGGCTAATGAAAAACTGTTTTTT. Encoded protein: CASSRISETGMANEKLFF. Variable domain in full (rest from reference TRBV28 and TRBJ1-4): DVKVTQSSRYLVKRTGEKVFLECVQDMDHENMFWYRQDPGLGLRLIYFSYDVKMKEKGDIPEGYSVSREKKERFSLILESASTNQTSMYLCASSRISETGMANEKLFFGSGTQLSVL.

For the CDR3, the DNA is TGTGCCAGCAGCTTGTCGTCTAGCGGGGGCTACGAGCAGTACTTC. Its protein is CASSLSSSGGYEQYF. The V call is TRBV5-4, the J call TRBJ2-7; 10 nucleotides line up with TRBD2. Germline V gene lookup returns CDR1 SGHNT and CDR2 YYREEE (reference sequence). J lost 3 bases, V lost 1 base, and 4 bases had no gene match. The CDR3 length is 15 residues.

The rearrangement links TRBV2 to TRBJ2-2, with D possibly TRBD1 on 5 matching bases. With 10 bases removed from V and 6 bases from J, the gap between germline ends came to 21 bases. The CDR3 is 15 amino acids. Germline CDR1 SNHLY, CDR2 FYNNEI. The CDR3 sequence is CATSRQGIMAGELFF. The CDR3 DNA is TGTGCCACCTCTCGGCAGGGAATTATGGCCGGGGAGCTGTTTTTT.